This is a list of T cell receptor beta chains from one sample in a study of shared clonotypes between healthy human individuals. Assay: immunoSEQ multiplex PCR; the TCRdb copy retains only in-frame clones and omits some. In the table there are some 2.4 million clones, 90% to 95% of which are singletons. Sequenced input: naive CD4+ T cells from PBMCs. These TCRs come from a man younger than 30 in good health. Some clones in this sample may be carry-over from other donors' samples. CDR3s leave out the opening cysteine and the closing phenylalanine or tryptophan. Fields, in order: D gene, V gene, CDR3 protein. D genes are given only for firm matches.

>TRBD1|TRBV10-3
AISEPDRGSNEQF
>.|TRBV7-2
ASSSRVAEAYEQY
>.|TRBV5-1
ASSSVSSSGGYT
>TRBD1|TRBV5-1
ASSLRGQGSYEQY
>.|TRBV27
ASSLRSYEQY
>TRBD1|TRBV28
ASSSTGRGQY
>.|TRBV28
ASSHNLGPLAKNIQY
>.|TRBV9
ASSVRAGLDYEQY
>.|TRBV5-8
ASLITYGYEQY
>.|TRBV25-1
ASSDGGVAKNIQY
>.|TRBV7-2
ASTLGGAQSYEQY
>.|TRBV2
ASSVRGEQY
>.|TRBV4-2
ASSQDRGSYNEQF
>TRBD2|TRBV7-3
ASSLNSGRMYEQY
>.|TRBV2
ASLPERDGWFYGYT
>TRBD1|TRBV6-5
ASSYSGQGYGYT
>.|TRBV15
ATSHLGGRNEQY
>TRBD2|TRBV7-9
ASSFPLANTDTQY
>.|TRBV7-9
ASSNRGGVLGSNQPQH
>.|TRBV28
ASSFVQGANYGYT
>.|TRBV5-1
ASSRGSGEKLF
>TRBD2|TRBV9
ASSVDGRAPETQY
>.|TRBV6-1
ASKSGFASSYEQY
>.|TRBV7-9
ASSRRGDEAF
>.|TRBV2
ASSAMISPLH
>.|TRBV30
AWRAGLPSSSYNEQF
>.|TRBV5-6
ASSLETGYETQY
>.|TRBV27
ASRLFSTDTQY
>.|TRBV7-3
ASSLGRHTDTQY
>.|TRBV10-3
ATRDPRGPDTQY
>.|TRBV5-4
ASSAGSGQVYNEQF
>TRBD2|TRBV19
ASSMGGGVNEQF
>.|TRBV12-5
ASGFGDDREVEQF
>TRBD2|TRBV5-4
ASQPGLAGSNEQF
>.|TRBV30
AWGRGGSYEQY
>.|TRBV5-1
ASSLIPSRQAGYT
>.|TRBV28
ASSLGGRNHEKLF
>.|TRBV27
ASWARAPPGRDEQY
>.|TRBV29-1
SVDEAGDPYEQY
>TRBD2|TRBV27
ASRVLGPGLAGGAHTSTDTQY
>TRBD2|TRBV5-1
ASSSLAESSYEQY
>.|TRBV30
ARRRTTYNEQF
>.|TRBV5-1
ASSLDRAYNEQF
>TRBD1|TRBV28
ASSLTGDRAGELF
>.|TRBV13
ASSLYRFGQMNTEAF
>.|TRBV6-6
ASSYSRGMVKTQY
>TRBD1|TRBV18
ASSPRQYIQLSEGQKKY
>.|TRBV7-9
ASSQVLQGFPAF